The 10 T cell receptor beta chains given below trace back to one sample, sequenced in a study of T cell changes during pregnancy in multiple sclerosis. Only in-frame clones appear in the TCRdb table, and some are missing; sequencing was by immunoSEQ multiplex PCR. The sample yields approximately 60,000 clones, around 91% seen once. The sample was peripheral blood, taken in the third trimester of pregnancy. All receptors come from a female donor in good health, enrolled as a control in a pregnancy study.

The chain carries TRBV30 and TRBJ2-7; 10 nucleotides match TRBD2. V lost 7 bases, J lost 4 bases, and 10 bases stayed unmatched. Germline CDR1 reads GTSNPN; CDR2 reads SVGIG (reference sequence). The CDR3 covers 14 residues. Here the CDR3 reads CASAGLAGVYEQYF. CDR3 nucleotides: TGTGCCTCGGCGGGGCTAGCGGGAGTGTACGAGCAGTACTTC.

The chain uses TRBV11-2 and TRBJ1-1; D ambiguous. V was cut by 1 base and J by 9 bases, with 9 bases left in between. The CDR3 is made up of 12 amino acids. Germline CDR1 SGHAT, CDR2 FQNNGV. The CDR3 reads CASSLGFGQAFF. CDR3 nucleotide sequence: TGTGCCAGCAGCTTAGGTTTTGGCCAAGCTTTCTTT.

CDR3 nucleotides: TGTGCCAGCAGTTTATCCCTCGGTACGGGAAGCAATCAGCCCCAGCATTTT. Residues: CASSLSLGTGSNQPQHF. J is TRBJ1-5 and V is TRBV27; no firm D call. The CDR3 spans 17 residues. Germline assignment: CDR1 MNHEY and CDR2 SMNVEV (reference sequence). Between the trimmed V and J ends, which lost 0 bases and 1 base, there was a span of 13 bases.

V usage is TRBV28 and J usage is TRBJ1-2, with 7 positions matching TRBD1. Germline-derived CDR1 and CDR2 are MDHEN and SYDVKM. This CDR3 comprises 14 residues. The ends lost 4 bases at V and 7 bases at J; junction bases unmatched: 9. CDR3 in DNA: TGTGCCAGCAGTTGGGGACAGCGCTTTGGTGGCTACACCTTC. It is translated as CASSWGQRFGGYTF.

The chain joins TRBV4-3 to TRBJ1-6, with unresolved D. This CDR3 spans 14 amino acids. Germline CDR1 and CDR2: LGHNA and YSLEER. Between the trimmed V and J ends, which lost 0 bases and 7 bases, there was a span of 7 bases. The chain's CDR3 is CASSQDTGNSPLHF. CDR3 DNA sequence: TGCGCCAGCAGCCAAGATACGGGAAATTCACCCCTCCACTTT.

The CDR3 DNA sequence: TGCGCCAGCAGCCCCCGGGACAGGGGGCTGAATGAGCAGTTCTTC. It yields the protein CASSPRDRGLNEQFF. The rearrangement uses TRBV5-1 and TRBJ2-1; 12 bases match TRBD1. The CDR3 covers 15 residues. Trimming at V came to 4 bases and at J to 7 bases, leaving 6 bases not matched to a gene. CDR1 is SGHRS, CDR2 YFSETQ, per germline.

The chain is built from TRBV5-1 and TRBJ2-1; D may be TRBD2 (7 bases). Trimming took 2 bases from V and 3 from J, leaving 15 bases between them. The CDR3 contains 16 residues. Per germline, CDR1 SGHRS and CDR2 YFSETQ. CDR3 amino acids: CASSLVVGGGYNEQFF. In nucleotides, the CDR3 is TGCGCCAGCAGCTTAGTGGTAGGGGGGGGCTACAATGAGCAGTTCTTC.

CDR3 coding DNA: TGTGCCAGCAGTGGGACAACCATGAACACTGAAGCTTTCTTT. Protein: CASSGTTMNTEAFF. This chain links TRBV6-6 with TRBJ1-1, with D maybe TRBD1 (6 bases). The CDR3 runs 14 residues. The V gene's germline CDR1 is MNHNY and CDR2 SVGAGI (reference sequence). V dropped 5 bases and J dropped 0 bases, with 10 bases sitting between them.

The chain has TRBV10-3 and TRBJ1-1; 8 bases fit TRBD1. The V and J ends lost 6 bases and 1 base, in that order; junction bases with no gene match: 7. Germline V gives CDR1 ENHRY, CDR2 SYGVKD. This CDR3 is 15 amino acids long. CDR3 amino acids: CAIRLQGGENTEAFF. The CDR3, as DNA: TGTGCCATCAGGTTACAGGGGGGAGAGAACACTGAAGCTTTCTTT.

The rearrangement links TRBV5-8 to TRBJ1-1; possible D gene TRBD1, 5 bases. The V gene's germline CDR1 is SGHTS and CDR2 YDEGEE. The CDR3 length is 14 residues. V was trimmed by 0 bases and J by 4 bases, leaving 10 bases between them. This chain's CDR3 is CASSLDGGGTEAFF. CDR3 sequence (DNA): TGTGCCAGCAGCTTGGATGGGGGAGGCACTGAAGCTTTCTTT. Full variable domain (outside the CDR3, taken from reference TRBV5-8 and TRBJ1-1): EAGVTQSPTHLIKTRGQQATLRCSPISGHTSVYWYQQALGLGLQFLLWYDEGEERNRGNFPPRFSGRQFPNYSSELNVNALELEDSALYLCASSLDGGGTEAFFGQGTRLTVV.